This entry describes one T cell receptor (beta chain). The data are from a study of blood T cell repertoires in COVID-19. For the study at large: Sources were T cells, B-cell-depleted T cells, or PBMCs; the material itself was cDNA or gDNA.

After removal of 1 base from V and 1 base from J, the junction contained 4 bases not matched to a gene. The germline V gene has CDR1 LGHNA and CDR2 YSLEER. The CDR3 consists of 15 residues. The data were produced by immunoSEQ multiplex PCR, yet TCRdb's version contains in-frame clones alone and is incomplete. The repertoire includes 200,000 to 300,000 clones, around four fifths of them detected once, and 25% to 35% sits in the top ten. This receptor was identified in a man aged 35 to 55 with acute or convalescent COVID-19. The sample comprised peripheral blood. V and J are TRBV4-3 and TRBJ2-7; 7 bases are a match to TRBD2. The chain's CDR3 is CASSQGLASSYEQYF. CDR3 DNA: TGCGCCAGCAGCCAAGGACTAGCCTCATCCTACGAGCAGTACTTC.